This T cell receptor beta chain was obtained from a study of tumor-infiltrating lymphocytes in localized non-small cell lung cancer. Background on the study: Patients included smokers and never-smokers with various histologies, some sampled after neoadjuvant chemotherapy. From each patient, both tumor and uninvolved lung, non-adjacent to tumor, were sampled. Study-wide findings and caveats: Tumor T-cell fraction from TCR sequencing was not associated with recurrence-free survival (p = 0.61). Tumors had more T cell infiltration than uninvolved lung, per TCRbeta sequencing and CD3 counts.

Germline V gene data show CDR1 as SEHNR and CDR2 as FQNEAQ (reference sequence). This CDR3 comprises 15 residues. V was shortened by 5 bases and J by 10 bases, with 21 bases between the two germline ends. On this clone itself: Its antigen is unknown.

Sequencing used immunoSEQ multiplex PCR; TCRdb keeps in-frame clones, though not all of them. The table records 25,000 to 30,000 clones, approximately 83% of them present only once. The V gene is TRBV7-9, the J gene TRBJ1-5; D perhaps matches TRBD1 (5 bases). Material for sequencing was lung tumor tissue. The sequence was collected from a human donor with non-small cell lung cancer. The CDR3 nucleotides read TGTGCCAGCAGCCCGCCCGGGACCGGGACGCAACCCCAGCATTTT. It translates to CASSPPGTGTQPQHF. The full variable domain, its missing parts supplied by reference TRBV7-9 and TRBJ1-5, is DTGVSQNPRHKITKRGQNVTFRCDPISEHNRLYWYRQTLGQGPEFLTYFQNEAQLEKSRLLSDRFSAERPKGSFSTLEIQRTEQGDSAMYLCASSPPGTGTQPQHFGDGTRLSIL.